This TCR beta chain appears in the sequencing data of a study of tumor and adjacent non-tumor tissue in lung cancer. Study details: There were around 11 adenocarcinoma, a couple of squamous cell carcinoma and 1 small cell lung cancer cases. Aged roughly 31 to 80 years, patients included roughly 10 men and roughly 5 women with stage I to III disease.

General study findings and limits: Tumor tissue had significantly higher TCR diversity than normal lung. Top 100 clones took a larger repertoire share in normal lung.

Three rounds of nested PCR, following a modified ARM-PCR protocol, produced the TCRbeta library. In TCRdb, the multiplex PCR reads were re-called with MiXCR into one record per CDR3 protein. This sample has over 80,000 distinct CDR3 sequences, with 75% to 85% found just once. With regard to this clonotype: What it recognizes is unknown. Its ends do not fully match the called genes, so a read error is possible.

The template was RNA from unsorted bulk tissue. More than 3 cm separated this lung sample from the edge of the tumor. The CDR3 consists of 12 residues. Germline V gene sequence: CDR1 MNHNS, CDR2 SASEGT. The origin of this receptor is a man in his sixties with small cell lung cancer. V is TRBV6-1 and J is TRBJ1-5; maybe TRBD1 (5 bases). The sequenced sample consisted of distant non-tumor lung tissue. The CDR3 here is CAGSEPGAFYVF. The DNA of the CDR3 is TGTGCCGGCAGTGAGCCCGGGGCGTTCTACGTATTT.